These 5 T cell receptor beta chains share one sample of origin, sequenced in a study of blood T cell repertoires in COVID-19. Profiled with immunoSEQ multiplex PCR; TCRdb holds only in-frame clones, not every one. The sample lists roughly 220,000 clones; 85% to 90% were seen once. The sample was PBMCs or T cells enriched from blood (not recorded which). The receptor set was obtained from a woman aged 45-65 years with acute COVID-19.

As regards this clone: Other DNA sequences in this specimen translate into the identical CDR3. This chain uses TRBV28 with TRBJ2-7; D may be TRBD2 (5 bases). Germline V gene sequence: CDR1 MDHEN, CDR2 SYDVKM. The CDR3 extends over 14 amino acids. V lost 7 bases and J lost 2, with 15 bases in between. The CDR3 loop is CASTRGGSTYEQYF. CDR3 sequence (DNA): TGTGCCAGCACCAGAGGAGGATCCACCTACGAGCAGTACTTC.

This chain links TRBV4-3 with TRBJ2-1; 12 nucleotides match TRBD2. Losses at the gene ends were 2 bases for V and 6 bases for J; bases not matched to a gene: 5. The CDR3 loop spans 16 amino acids. From germline, CDR1 is LGHNA and CDR2 YSLEER. CDR3 protein: CASSQIPGLAGNEQFF. The CDR3 region has the DNA TGCGCCAGCAGCCAAATTCCGGGACTAGCGGGCAATGAGCAGTTCTTC.

The V call is TRBV3-1 (or the pseudogene TRBV3-2), the J call TRBJ2-1; D possibly corresponds to TRBD2 (5 bases). The ends were cut back, 4 bases at V and 0 bases at J, with 7 bases in the middle. The CDR3 consists of 14 residues. The V gene's germline CDR1 is LGHDT and CDR2 YNNKEL (reference sequence). Here the CDR3 DNA reads TGTGCCAGCAGCCCCCGGGACTCCTACAATGAGCAGTTCTTC. This translates into CASSPRDSYNEQFF.

The chain couples TRBV6-6 to TRBJ1-1; 9 nucleotides line up with TRBD1. J lost 5 bases, V lost 0 bases, and 7 bases had no gene match. Germline assignment: CDR1 MNHNY and CDR2 SVGAGI (reference sequence). The CDR3 covers 16 residues. CDR3 sequence reads: CASSYSQGQGGTEAFF. CDR3 DNA: TGTGCCAGCAGTTACTCTCAGGGACAGGGAGGGACTGAAGCTTTCTTT.

The CDR3: CASSVGSGGLYTGELFF. Here the CDR3 DNA reads TGTGCCAGCAGCGTAGGTAGCGGGGGGCTGTACACCGGGGAGCTGTTTTTT. The chain uses TRBV9 and TRBJ2-2; 10 bases match TRBD2. J gave up 3 bases and V 0 bases, and 5 bases lay outside the gene matches. CDR3 length: 17 amino acids. The germline CDR1 and CDR2 sequences are SGDLS and YYNGEE.